Below, 31 T cell receptor beta chains from the same sample are listed, as sequenced in a study of shared clonotypes between healthy human individuals. CD45RO-negative cells were positively selected for CCR7, leaving out terminally differentiated effector memory CD45RA+ cells. Libraries were prepared by immunoSEQ multiplex PCR; TCRdb keeps only in-frame clonotypes and omits some of them. The sample contains 550,000 to 750,000 clones, around 92% of which appear only once. Sequencing was carried out using naive CD8+ T cells sorted from blood. Source of these receptors: a man between 25 and 39 years old in good health.

The rearrangement uses TRBV28 and TRBJ2-7, with 8 bases identical to TRBD2. V shed 6 bases and J 4 bases; nucleotides not matched to a gene: 5. The CDR3 is made up of 13 amino acids. Germline V gene sequence: CDR1 MDHEN, CDR2 SYDVKM. The CDR3 coding sequence is TGTGCCAGCAGGAGCGGGAGCCGATACGAGCAGTACTTC. Encoded protein: CASRSGSRYEQYF.

V gene TRBV28 combines with J gene TRBJ2-3; D may correspond to TRBD1 or TRBD2 (5 bases each). The V and J ends lost 5 bases and 7 bases respectively, with 19 bases between them. From germline, CDR1 is MDHEN and CDR2 SYDVKM. This CDR3 has 15 amino acids. This CDR3 reads CASSPPGTPENTQYF. The CDR3 nucleotides are TGTGCCAGCAGTCCACCCGGGACGCCCGAGAATACGCAGTATTTT.

This chain links TRBV4-3 with TRBJ2-3, with D perhaps matching TRBD1 or TRBD2 (5 bases each). Trimming removed 0 bases at V and 5 bases at J, with 24 bases between. This CDR3 region has 19 residues. From germline, CDR1 is LGHNA and CDR2 YSLEER. CDR3 in amino acids: CASSQDGFGAVESGDTQYF. The CDR3 bases are TGCGCCAGCAGCCAAGACGGGTTCGGGGCGGTGGAGTCTGGAGATACGCAGTATTTT.

The rearrangement links TRBV2 to TRBJ1-5, with a weak D call TRBD1 (6 bases). The CDR3 sequence is 16 residues long. The germline V gene has CDR1 SNHLY and CDR2 FYNNEI. The germline V and J ends were trimmed by 8 bases and 0 bases, with 17 bases remaining between them. CDR3 coding DNA: TGTGCCAGCCACACGTACGGACAGACTAGCAATCAGCCCCAGCATTTT. Encoded protein: CASHTYGQTSNQPQHF.

This clone was observed a single time. The chain employs TRBV29-1 and TRBJ2-1; D is perhaps TRBD1 or TRBD2 (5 bases each). Germline V gives CDR1 SQVTM, CDR2 ANQGSEA. Trimming removed 1 base at V and 9 bases at J, with 22 bases between. The CDR3 extends over 16 amino acids. The CDR3 loop reads CSVEGPRGDYWSEQFF. The CDR3 nucleotides are TGCAGCGTTGAAGGACCAAGGGGAGATTATTGGAGTGAGCAGTTCTTC.

In nucleotides, the CDR3 is TGTGCCAGCAGCTTCGAGGGGGACACCGGGGAGCTGTTTTTT. Residues: CASSFEGDTGELFF. The chain employs TRBV7-3 and TRBJ2-2; maybe TRBD1 (6 bases). Germline CDR1 is SGHTA and CDR2 is FQGTGA. The CDR3 sequence is 14 residues long. V was pared by 3 bases and J by 3 bases, with 8 bases between.

The chain has TRBV15 and TRBJ2-1, with 9 bases that match TRBD1. The ends lost 5 bases at V and 3 bases at J; junction bases unmatched: 5. The CDR3 runs to 15 residues. In germline, CDR1 is LNHNV, CDR2 YYDKDF (reference sequence). CDR3 nucleotide sequence: TGTGCCACCAGCTTGCGGACAGGGGTCTACAATGAGCAGTTCTTC. Translated, it gives CATSLRTGVYNEQFF. The variable domain in full, completed from reference TRBV15 and TRBJ2-1, reads DAMVIQNPRYQVTQFGKPVTLSCSQTLNHNVMYWYQQKSSQAPKLLFHYYDKDFNNEADTPDNFQSRRPNTSFCFLDIRSPGLGDTAMYLCATSLRTGVYNEQFFGPGTRLTVL.

The rearrangement uses TRBV9 and TRBJ1-2; D gene ambiguous. Per germline, CDR1 SGDLS and CDR2 YYNGEE. V lost 4 bases to trimming and J lost 2 bases, with 15 bases between them. CDR3 size: 15 residues. CDR3: CASSPEDGGNYGYTF. The CDR3 nucleotides are TGTGCCAGCAGCCCGGAAGATGGCGGCAACTATGGCTACACCTTC.

There are a few counts of this clone. The chain couples TRBV6-5 to TRBJ1-5; no definite D call. CDR3 length: 13 residues. Germline V gives CDR1 MNHEY, CDR2 SVGAGI. The V and J ends lost 5 bases and 0 bases respectively, with 5 bases between them. CDR3 nucleotide sequence: TGTGCCAGCAGTACCAATAGCAATCAGCCCCAGCATTTT. Translation gives CASSTNSNQPQHF.

This sequence joins TRBV10-1 and TRBJ2-2; no clear D gene. V lost 0 bases and J lost 1, with 9 bases in between. This CDR3 comprises 16 residues. Per the germline V gene, CDR1 is WNHNN and CDR2 is SYGVQD (reference sequence). CDR3 in amino acids: CASSESLSLNTGELFF. In DNA, the CDR3 is TGCGCCAGCAGTGAGTCCCTCTCATTGAACACCGGGGAGCTGTTTTTT.

The chain carries TRBV13 and TRBJ2-7, with 9 bases identical to TRBD2. J gave up 6 bases and V 4 bases, and 19 bases lay outside the gene matches. Germline values: CDR1 PRHDT, CDR2 FYEKMQ (reference sequence). This CDR3 is 18 amino acids long. The CDR3 region has the DNA TGTGCCAGCAGCTCCCCCCGGGATAGCGGGAGATTAGGGGCCGAGCAGTACTTC. This sequence encodes CASSSPRDSGRLGAEQYF.

This rearrangement joins TRBV19 to TRBJ2-3; D gene ambiguous. Germline lookup yields CDR1 LNHDA and CDR2 SQIVND (reference sequence). With 5 bases removed from V and 2 bases from J, the gap between germline ends came to 14 bases. The CDR3 has 15 residues. CDR3 sequence reads: CASSPKVTYTDTQYF. CDR3 DNA sequence: TGTGCCAGTAGTCCAAAAGTGACCTACACAGATACGCAGTATTTT. The variable domain in full, with the rest retrieved from reference TRBV19 and TRBJ2-3, is DGGITQSPKYLFRKEGQNVTLSCEQNLNHDAMYWYRQDPGQGLRLIYYSQIVNDFQKGDIAEGYSVSREKKESFPLTVTSAQKNPTAFYLCASSPKVTYTDTQYFGPGTRLTVL.

The rearrangement uses TRBV29-1 and TRBJ2-7, with 11 bases aligning to TRBD1. This CDR3 is 14 amino acids long. Looked up from germline, CDR1 is SQVTM and CDR2 is ANQGSEA. The V gene end was trimmed by 1 base and the J gene end by 6 bases; junction bases not matched to a gene: 5. CDR3 residues: CSVEGLGQGVEQYF. CDR3 sequence (DNA): TGCAGCGTTGAAGGGTTGGGACAGGGGGTCGAGCAGTACTTC.

The rearrangement links TRBV27 to TRBJ1-5, with D tentatively TRBD1 (6 bases). The length of the CDR3 is 13 residues. Per germline, CDR1 MNHEY and CDR2 SMNVEV (reference sequence). Deletions cut 4 bases from V and 2 bases from J, with 6 bases between. CDR3 in DNA: TGTGCCAGCAGTTCAGGGGGCAATCAGCCCCAGCATTTT. This encodes CASSSGGNQPQHF.

Remarks on this clone: The identical CDR3 is also encoded by other nucleotide sequences in the sample. V and J are TRBV29-1 and TRBJ2-1; the D is unclear. Germline V gene data show CDR1 as SQVTM and CDR2 as ANQGSEA. Trimming cost V 2 bases and J 3 bases, with 5 bases left between them. There are 12 residues in the CDR3. The CDR3 bases are TGCAGCGTTGAACAGGTCTACAATGAGCAGTTCTTC. Amino acid sequence: CSVEQVYNEQFF.

This clone has a single count. The rearrangement uses TRBV27 and TRBJ2-7; D unclear. The germline gives CDR1 MNHEY, CDR2 SMNVEV (reference sequence). Trimming shortened V by 6 bases and J by 3 bases, and 12 bases separated the two germline ends. This CDR3 is built from 13 residues. This CDR3 reads CASRAGPVYEQYF. CDR3 DNA sequence: TGTGCCAGCAGAGCCGGGCCGGTCTACGAGCAGTACTTC.

CDR3 coding DNA: TGCGCCAGCAGCCAAGATCCCCTAGCGGGAGATGGGGAGACCCAGTACTTC. Its translation: CASSQDPLAGDGETQYF. V usage is TRBV4-1 and J usage is TRBJ2-5, with 10 bases matching TRBD2. The length of the CDR3 is 17 residues. The germline V gene encodes CDR1 MGHRA and CDR2 YSYEKL. V gave up 0 bases and J gave up 5 bases; unmatched junction bases: 9.

J is TRBJ2-3 and V is TRBV19; 10 bases fit TRBD1. From germline, CDR1 is LNHDA and CDR2 SQIVND (reference sequence). The CDR3 sequence is 16 residues long. V shed 3 bases, J shed 1 base, and the junction held 4 bases outside the gene matches. CDR3 sequence: CASSILTGGGTDTQYF. The CDR3 DNA is TGTGCCAGTAGTATTTTGACAGGGGGCGGCACAGATACGCAGTATTTT.

The CDR3 DNA follows: TGTGCAAGTCGCTTAGACCGGGACAGGGGGCGCGACCCGCACTATGGCTACACCTTC. Its translation is CASRLDRDRGRDPHYGYTF. The V gene is TRBV12-2, the J gene TRBJ1-2; the table's D call, TRBD1, has no DNA check behind it. TRBV12-2 is reported as a pseudogene. The CDR3 is made up of 19 amino acids.

The chain combines TRBV21-1 with TRBJ2-7; TRBD2 is the table's D call, not checked against the DNA. TRBV21-1 is termed a pseudogene. This CDR3 spans 15 amino acids. This chain's CDR3 is CASSPWWEGLYEQYF. The CDR3 nucleotides are TGTGCCAGCAGCCCTTGGTGGGAGGGCCTCTACGAGCAGTACTTC.

This clone has a single count. The chain carries TRBV29-1 and TRBJ2-7; a possible D gene is TRBD1 (5 bases). The germline CDR1 and CDR2 sequences are SQVTM and ANQGSEA. V lost 5 bases and J 2 bases, leaving 13 bases between the germline ends. The CDR3 is made up of 13 amino acids. The CDR3 coding sequence is TGCAGCGTTCCGGGCCAGGGCACCTACGAGCAGTACTTC. Translating gives CSVPGQGTYEQYF.

J is TRBJ2-1 and V is TRBV5-4; D remains ambiguous. The CDR3 extends over 11 amino acids. Germline CDR1 reads SGHNT; CDR2 reads YYREEE (reference sequence). Trimming pared 4 bases from V and 4 bases from J, leaving 3 bases between. This chain's CDR3 is CASSAYNEQFF. The CDR3 coding sequence is TGTGCCAGCAGCGCGTACAATGAGCAGTTCTTC. The full variable domain, completed using reference TRBV5-4 and TRBJ2-1, is ETGVTQSPTHLIKTRGQQVTLRCSSQSGHNTVSWYQQALGQGPQFIFQYYREEENGRGNFPPRFSGLQFPNYSSELNVNALELDDSALYLCASSAYNEQFFGPGTRLTVL.

The chain uses TRBV9 and TRBJ2-1; 9 nucleotides line up with TRBD2. Losses at the gene ends were 0 bases for V and 9 bases for J; bases not matched to a gene: 16. Germline V gives CDR1 SGDLS, CDR2 YYNGEE. This CDR3 region has 18 residues. CDR3 DNA sequence: TGTGCCAGCAGCGTAGAGGGGACAGCGGGAGGCTGGATCAGTGAGCAGTTCTTC. As protein: CASSVEGTAGGWISEQFF. The variable domain in full, with the rest retrieved from reference TRBV9 and TRBJ2-1, is DSGVTQTPKHLITATGQRVTLRCSPRSGDLSVYWYQQSLDQGLQFLIQYYNGEERAKGNILERFSAQQFPDLHSELNLSSLELGDSALYFCASSVEGTAGGWISEQFFGPGTRLTVL.

With respect to this clone: This sample includes further DNA sequences coding for the same CDR3. V gene TRBV4-3 combines with J gene TRBJ2-7; 8 bases align to TRBD2. Trimming cost V 1 base and J 2 bases; bases outside gene matches: 4. Looked up from germline, CDR1 is LGHNA and CDR2 is YSLEER. The CDR3 is 15 residues long. CDR3 residues: CASSQGLAGPYEQYF. CDR3 DNA: TGCGCCAGCAGCCAAGGCCTAGCGGGTCCCTACGAGCAGTACTTC.

The chain uses TRBV11-2 and TRBJ2-1; TRBD2 aligns across 9 bases. CDR3 length: 19 residues. Germline trimming cut 4 bases from V and 7 bases from J; bases unmatched to any gene: 20. Germline-derived CDR1 and CDR2 are SGHAT and FQNNGV. The CDR3 loop reads CASSSDALEVAGVSNEQFF. As DNA, the CDR3 is TGTGCCAGCAGCTCCGACGCACTAGAGGTAGCGGGAGTTAGTAATGAGCAGTTCTTC. Complete variable domain (other parts from reference TRBV11-2 and TRBJ2-1): EAGVAQSPRYKIIEKRQSVAFWCNPISGHATLYWYQQILGQGPKLLIQFQNNGVVDDSQLPKDRFSAERLKGVDSTLKIQPAKLEDSAVYLCASSSDALEVAGVSNEQFFGPGTRLTVL.

The chain recombines TRBV30 with TRBJ2-1; TRBD1 aligns across 7 bases. This CDR3 is 13 amino acids long. Germline CDR1 is GTSNPN and CDR2 is SVGIG (reference sequence). J lost 7 bases, V lost 2 bases, and 5 bases had no gene match. CDR3: CAWSNTGVNEQFF. Here the CDR3 DNA reads TGTGCCTGGAGTAATACAGGGGTTAATGAGCAGTTCTTC.

This chain links TRBV4-1 with TRBJ2-7, with TRBD1 matching over 9 bases. The CDR3 runs 16 residues. In germline, CDR1 is MGHRA, CDR2 YSYEKL. With 4 bases clipped from V and 4 bases from J, the junction kept 11 bases outside the gene matches. The CDR3 DNA sequence: TGCGCCAGCAGCCTCCAAATCAACAGGGGGCCTTACGAGCAGTACTTC. Protein sequence: CASSLQINRGPYEQYF.

The chain joins TRBV5-8 to TRBJ1-5, with 9 nucleotides matching TRBD1. Germline V gene lookup returns CDR1 SGHTS and CDR2 YDEGEE. This CDR3 is 16 amino acids long. The trim removed 1 base at V and 4 bases at J, leaving 6 bases unmatched. The CDR3 region is CASSLYTGTGNQPQHF. CDR3 nucleotide sequence: TGTGCCAGCAGCTTGTACACCGGGACAGGGAATCAGCCCCAGCATTTT. The whole variable domain, remainder taken from reference TRBV5-8 and TRBJ1-5, is EAGVTQSPTHLIKTRGQQATLRCSPISGHTSVYWYQQALGLGLQFLLWYDEGEERNRGNFPPRFSGRQFPNYSSELNVNALELEDSALYLCASSLYTGTGNQPQHFGDGTRLSIL.

V and J are TRBV7-9 and TRBJ2-7; D is possibly TRBD2 (6 bases). The germline gives CDR1 SEHNR, CDR2 FQNEAQ (reference sequence). V was clipped by 2 bases and J by 5 bases, with 13 bases between them. The CDR3 sequence is 14 residues long. The DNA for the CDR3 is TGTGCCAGCAGCTTATTCGGGGGACCCAACGAGCAGTACTTC. It is translated as CASSLFGGPNEQYF.

This chain links TRBV4-1 with TRBJ1-2, with D perhaps TRBD1 (5 bases). Germline-derived CDR1 and CDR2 are MGHRA and YSYEKL. This CDR3 is 14 amino acids long. V lost 1 base, J lost 4 bases, and 10 bases lay in between. This chain's CDR3 is CASSQGGGTYGYTF. The CDR3 region has the DNA TGCGCCAGCAGCCAAGGGGGGGGGACCTATGGCTACACCTTC.

This clone appeared a single time. V gene TRBV5-1 combines with J gene TRBJ1-2, with D maybe TRBD1 (5 bases). Germline CDR1 and CDR2: SGHRS and YFSETQ. The CDR3 has 14 residues. Deletions cut 3 bases from V and 7 bases from J, with 16 bases between. The CDR3 here is CASSWLGPGGGYTF. CDR3 coding DNA: TGCGCCAGCAGCTGGCTCGGTCCGGGGGGTGGCTACACCTTC.